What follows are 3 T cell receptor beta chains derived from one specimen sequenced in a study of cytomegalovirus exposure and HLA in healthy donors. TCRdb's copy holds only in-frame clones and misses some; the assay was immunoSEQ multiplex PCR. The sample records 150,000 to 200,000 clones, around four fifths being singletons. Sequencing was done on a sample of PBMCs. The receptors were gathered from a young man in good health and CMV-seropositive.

The CDR3 here is CASSPGGQVKSGTDTQYF. The CDR3 nucleotides read TGTGCCAGCTCACCAGGGGGACAGGTGAAGTCTGGTACAGATACGCAGTATTTT. The chain carries TRBV18 and TRBJ2-3; TRBD1 matches at 8 bases. CDR1 is KGHSH, CDR2 LQKENI, per germline. The CDR3 is made up of 18 amino acids. Germline trimming cut 2 bases from V and 3 bases from J; bases unmatched to any gene: 13.

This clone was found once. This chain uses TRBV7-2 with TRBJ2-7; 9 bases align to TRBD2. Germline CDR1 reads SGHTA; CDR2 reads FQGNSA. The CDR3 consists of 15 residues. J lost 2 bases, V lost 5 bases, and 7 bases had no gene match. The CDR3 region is CASSHPERGAYEQYF. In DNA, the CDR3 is TGTGCCAGCAGCCACCCTGAGCGGGGGGCCTACGAGCAGTACTTC.

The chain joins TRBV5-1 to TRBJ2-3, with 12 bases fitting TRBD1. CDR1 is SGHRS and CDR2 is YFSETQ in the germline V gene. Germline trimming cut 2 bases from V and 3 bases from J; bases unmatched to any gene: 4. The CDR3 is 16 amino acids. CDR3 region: CASSFWGQGATDTQYF. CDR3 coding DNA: TGCGCCAGCAGCTTCTGGGGACAGGGGGCAACAGATACGCAGTATTTT.